This T cell receptor beta chain comes out of a study of blood T cells in healthy people across ages. Turning to the study itself: Template switching picked up about one barcoded beta molecule for each two T cells. General study points: Unsorted PBMCs ruled out conclusive naive versus antigen-experienced comparison.

Alongside a J-beta primer mix, a sample-barcoded 5' primer served in a second PCR lasting about 7 to 12 cycles. TCRdb called the 5' RACE reads again in MiXCR, with one record for every CDR3 protein. The data contain 1 million or so distinct CDR3 sequences, roughly a quarter of them singletons. V was pared by 2 bases and J by 5 bases, with 7 bases between. From germline, CDR1 is SGDLS and CDR2 YYNGEE. The CDR3 length is 12 residues. Each donor was a healthy Caucasian individual from Russia, aged about 6 to 95. In this sample, this clonotype turned up many times. Its antigen remains unidentified. This sample was shared with a second study, whose subject was T cells of mothers and their children.

The sample was blood. The genes are TRBV9 and TRBJ1-1; D is possibly TRBD1 (5 bases). This TCR was recovered from a girl aged 2 to 9 in good health. CDR3 coding DNA: TGTGCCAGCAGCGTTGGGGGAACTGAAGCTTTCTTT. This codes for CASSVGGTEAFF.